This T cell receptor (beta chain) originates from a study of T cells in Graves' hyperthyroidism and ophthalmopathy. Study information: The authors collected peripheral blood at initial diagnosis, before any treatment.

This clonotype was counted at least ten times. Its antigen is unknown. Study observations and caveats: Before onset, by a median of about seven months, the model predicted ophthalmopathy. Blood shared most expanded thyroid clonotypes above 0.001.

Orbital computed tomography and thyroid ultrasound, together with serum TRAb and thyroxine and clinical symptoms, were used for diagnoses. It was RNA transcripts that yielded the amplified TCR beta CDR3 regions. During a first-round RT-PCR of the TCR CDR3, the HTBI primer set was used. Each CDR3 protein is one row after TCRdb ran MiXCR on the multiplex PCR reads. Among about 500,000 distinct CDR3 sequences listed, 15% to 20% were seen once. CDR1 MDHEN and CDR2 SYDVKM come from the germline V gene. Trimming at V came to 6 bases and at J to 1 base, leaving 11 bases not matched to a gene. The CDR3 is made up of 16 amino acids.

The sequencing input was blood. The rearrangement uses TRBV28 and TRBJ2-7; 8 nucleotides agree with TRBD1. The TCR was taken from a woman aged 25 to 39 with Graves' ophthalmopathy. The CDR3 here is CASSEGDRSRSYEQYF. CDR3 in DNA: TGTGCCAGCAGCGAAGGGGACAGGTCCCGATCCTACGAGCAGTACTTC.